These T cell receptor beta chains were read from a single sample in a study of cytomegalovirus exposure and HLA in healthy donors. Clones were read by immunoSEQ multiplex PCR, and TCRdb kept only the in-frame ones, dropping some. The sample holds about 200,000 clones, approximately 70% seen once. Material: PBMCs. These receptors were obtained from a man aged 40-49 years in good health and CMV-seropositive. Both conserved end residues are part of each CDR3. Fields, in order: D gene, clone size, J gene, V gene, CDR3 protein, CDR3 DNA. D genes are given only for firm matches. Part of the rows lack a size; the others show once, few, many or a class for expanded clones.

NA,NA,TRBJ2-7,TRBV27,CASSLGDSYEQYF,TGTGCCAGCAGTTTAGGAGATTCCTACGAGCAGTACTTC
NA,few,TRBJ2-7,TRBV11-2,CASSLEGSTYEQYF,TGTGCCAGCAGCTTAGAGGGCAGCACCTACGAGCAGTACTTC
TRBD2,NA,TRBJ2-7,TRBV4-1,CASSPTSGGAYEQYF,TGCGCCAGCAGCCCCACTAGCGGGGGGGCTTACGAGCAGTACTTC
NA,few,TRBJ1-1,TRBV6-5,CASSSRSDSTEAFF,TGTGCCAGCAGTTCTAGATCGGACAGTACTGAAGCTTTCTTT
NA,once,TRBJ1-1,TRBV11-2,CASSLETAGNTEAFF,TGTGCCAGCAGCTTGGAGACGGCGGGGAACACTGAAGCTTTCTTT
TRBD1,NA,TRBJ1-6,TRBV19,CASSEGQVITPGSPLHF,TGTGCCAGTAGTGAGGGACAGGTTATTACTCCCGGATCACCCCTCCACTTT
TRBD1,few,TRBJ1-5,TRBV13,CASSPGQGDNQPQHF,TGTGCCAGCAGCCCGGGACAGGGGGACAATCAGCCCCAGCATTTT
TRBD2,few,TRBJ2-2,TRBV2,CASKRDGGAVGELFF,TGTGCCAGCAAGCGGGACGGGGGGGCCGTCGGGGAGCTGTTTTTT
TRBD2,once,TRBJ2-5,TRBV5-1,CASSPGEGKRETQYF,TGCGCCAGCAGCCCCGGGGAGGGGAAGAGGGAGACCCAGTACTTC
NA,NA,TRBJ2-3,TRBV5-1,CASSLGVATDTQYF,TGCGCCAGCAGCTTGGGGGTAGCCACAGATACGCAGTATTTT
TRBD2,NA,TRBJ2-5,TRBV7-3,CASSSGGWETQYF,TGTGCCAGCAGCTCCGGGGGGTGGGAGACCCAGTACTTC
TRBD1,NA,TRBJ1-6,TRBV7-3,CASSLGGTGGLSPLHF,TGTGCCAGCAGCTTAGGTGGGACAGGGGGCTTATCACCCCTCCACTTT
NA,few,TRBJ2-7,TRBV28,CASSSPTVGYSSYAQYF,TGTGCCAGCAGTTCCCCGACCGTCGGGTATAGCTCCTACGCGCAGTACTTC
NA,NA,TRBJ1-2,TRBV7-3,CASSPSTGNYGYTF,TGTGCCAGCAGTCCATCGACAGGCAACTATGGCTACACCTTC
NA,NA,TRBJ1-3,TRBV4-1,CASSQDDGFGNTIYF,TGCGCCAGCAGCCAAGATGACGGGTTCGGAAACACCATATATTTT
TRBD1,NA,TRBJ2-7,TRBV6-5,CAGGTGPYEQYF,TGTGCCGGGGGGACAGGGCCCTACGAGCAGTACTTC
NA,few,TRBJ1-4,TRBV18,CASSPSTSQLREKLFF,TGTGCCAGCTCACCAAGCACCTCCCAGTTGCGGGAAAAACTGTTTTTT
NA,NA,TRBJ2-7,TRBV19,CASSISVRAYEQYF,TGTGCCAGTAGTATCAGTGTCCGGGCCTACGAGCAGTACTTC
NA,NA,TRBJ1-3,TRBV9,CASSNTGDSGNTIYF,TGTGCCAGCAGCAATACGGGGGACTCTGGAAACACCATATATTTT
NA,NA,TRBJ1-2,TRBV4-3,CASSRTRVSEGYTF,TGCGCCAGCAGCAGAACCCGGGTTTCGGAAGGCTACACCTTC
NA,NA,TRBJ1-5,TRBV7-6,CASSARDQPQHF,TGTGCCAGCAGCGCGAGAGATCAGCCCCAGCATTTT